The 4 T cell receptor beta chains below come from one sample, sequenced in a study of identical twins. TCRdb redid the calling of the 5' RACE reads with MiXCR, one entry per CDR3 protein. The sample lists a few hundred thousand distinct CDR3 sequences; 20% to 25% were seen once. These sequences were also reported in another study, on T cells expressing NK-cell markers.

Sequenced input: CD4+ T cells sorted from blood. The receptors stem from a woman between 18 and 29 years old in good health.

This clonotype was recorded only once. The chain carries TRBV6-1 and TRBJ2-7; perhaps TRBD2 as D (5 bases). Trimming left V 8 bases short and J 2 bases short, with 22 bases between. The CDR3 contains 16 residues. Per germline, CDR1 MNHNS and CDR2 SASEGT. DNA for the CDR3: TGTGCCAGCTTTTCGGAACCCGACTATATCCCCTACGAGCAGTACTTC. It is translated as CASFSEPDYIPYEQYF.

The chain carries TRBV12-3 or TRBV12-4 and TRBJ2-1; 8 bases line up with TRBD1. The CDR3 length is 13 residues. Unmatched junction bases numbered 6, after V lost 5 bases and J lost 9 bases. The CDR3 nucleotides read TGTGCCAGCAGTAAGGACAGGGCGGGTGAGCAGTTCTTC. Its translation is CASSKDRAGEQFF.

The rearrangement joins TRBV4-1 to TRBJ2-2, with 9 bases identical to TRBD2. J gave up 1 base and V 4 bases, and 16 bases lay outside the gene matches. The CDR3 has 20 residues. The V gene's germline CDR1 is MGHRA and CDR2 YSYEKL. This CDR3 reads CASSRAPPQRGAKNTGELFF. The DNA of the CDR3 is TGCGCCAGCAGCCGGGCTCCTCCTCAGCGGGGGGCCAAGAACACCGGGGAGCTGTTTTTT.

This chain connects TRBV20-1 to TRBJ2-3; D not resolved. This CDR3 is built from 14 residues. Between the trimmed V and J ends, which lost 2 bases and 2 bases, there was a span of 11 bases. Germline V CDR1 and CDR2: DFQATT, SNEGSKA (reference sequence). This CDR3 reads CSARKDTSTDTQYF. CDR3 sequence (DNA): TGCAGTGCTAGAAAGGATACCTCCACAGATACGCAGTATTTT.